Shown below are 5 T cell receptor beta chains from a single sample sequenced in a study of CD8 T cells in ankylosing spondylitis. Each CDR3 protein gets one entry after TCRdb re-called the 5' RACE reads with MiXCR. This repertoire shows around 150,000 distinct CDR3 sequences, about 42% found once; its top ten account for about 15%. What was sequenced was synovial fluid, either unsorted or a sorted T cell fraction (not recorded which). These receptors came from a male donor with ankylosing spondylitis.

This clonotype turned up a few times. V usage is TRBV6-1 and J usage is TRBJ2-1; D perhaps matches TRBD1 (6 bases). V lost 6 bases and J 2 bases, leaving 17 bases between the germline ends. There are 16 residues in the CDR3. Germline CDR1 MNHNS, CDR2 SASEGT. The DNA of the CDR3 is TGTGCCAGCAGGGGAGAAGCCGGGACAACCTACAATGAGCAGTTCTTC. Its translation is CASRGEAGTTYNEQFF.

The chain is built from TRBV5-1 and TRBJ1-2; D is perhaps TRBD1 (5 bases). The CDR3 totals 17 residues. Deletions cut 2 bases from V and 1 base from J, with 18 bases between. Germline V gives CDR1 SGHRS, CDR2 YFSETQ. The CDR3 coding sequence is TGCGCCAGCAGCTTCACATCGAGGGGTACAATTAACTATGGCTACACCTTC. This translates into CASSFTSRGTINYGYTF.

The chain has TRBV6-1 and TRBJ2-1, with 8 bases identical to TRBD1. V was pared by 8 bases and J by 6 bases, with 6 bases of the junction left unmatched. This CDR3 region has 13 residues. Germline CDR1 MNHNS, CDR2 SASEGT. CDR3 sequence (DNA): TGTGCCAGCCAGGACAGGGAGCTCAATGAGCAGTTCTTC. It yields the protein CASQDRELNEQFF.

This chain uses TRBV7-9 with TRBJ1-2; D is uncertain. Germline-derived CDR1 and CDR2 are SEHNR and FQNEAQ (reference sequence). Trimming removed 0 bases from V and 6 bases from J, with 5 bases in between. This CDR3 spans 12 amino acids. The CDR3 DNA follows: TGTGCCAGCAGCTTAGCCGACGATGGCTACACCTTC. This sequence encodes CASSLADDGYTF.

The V and J genes are TRBV7-3 and TRBJ2-3; 12 positions agree with TRBD2. The germline CDR1 and CDR2 sequences are SGHTA and FQGTGA. This CDR3 has 14 amino acids. V gave up 4 bases and J gave up 5 bases; unmatched junction bases: 1. The CDR3 coding sequence is TGTGCCAGCAGCTCGGGACTAGCGGGAGATACGCAGTATTTT. This codes for CASSSGLAGDTQYF.